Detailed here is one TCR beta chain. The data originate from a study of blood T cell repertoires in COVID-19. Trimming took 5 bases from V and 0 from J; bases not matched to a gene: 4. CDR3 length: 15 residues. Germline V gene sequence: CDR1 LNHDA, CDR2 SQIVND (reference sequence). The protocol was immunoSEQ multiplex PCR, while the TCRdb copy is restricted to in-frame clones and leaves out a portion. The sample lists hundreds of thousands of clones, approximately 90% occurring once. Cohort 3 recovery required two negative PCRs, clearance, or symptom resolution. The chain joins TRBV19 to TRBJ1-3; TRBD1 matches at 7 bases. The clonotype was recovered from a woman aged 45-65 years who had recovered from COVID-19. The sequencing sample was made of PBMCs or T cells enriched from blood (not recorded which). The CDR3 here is CASSVDRASGNTIYF. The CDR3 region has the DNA TGTGCCAGTAGTGTTGACAGGGCCTCTGGAAACACCATATATTTT.